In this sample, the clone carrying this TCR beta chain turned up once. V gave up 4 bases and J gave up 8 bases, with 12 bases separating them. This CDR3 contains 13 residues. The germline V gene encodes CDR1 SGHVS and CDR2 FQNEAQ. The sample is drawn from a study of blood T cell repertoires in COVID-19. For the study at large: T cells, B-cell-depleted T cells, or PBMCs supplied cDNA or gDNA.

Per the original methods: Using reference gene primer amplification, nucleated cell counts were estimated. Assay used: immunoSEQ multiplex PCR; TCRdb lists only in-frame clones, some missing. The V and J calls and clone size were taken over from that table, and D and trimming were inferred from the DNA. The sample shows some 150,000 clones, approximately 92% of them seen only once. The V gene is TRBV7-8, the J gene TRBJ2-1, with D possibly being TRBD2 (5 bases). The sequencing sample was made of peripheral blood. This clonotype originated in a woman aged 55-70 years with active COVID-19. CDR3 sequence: CASSSSLAYEQFF. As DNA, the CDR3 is TGTGCCAGCAGCTCGAGCCTAGCTTATGAGCAGTTCTTC.